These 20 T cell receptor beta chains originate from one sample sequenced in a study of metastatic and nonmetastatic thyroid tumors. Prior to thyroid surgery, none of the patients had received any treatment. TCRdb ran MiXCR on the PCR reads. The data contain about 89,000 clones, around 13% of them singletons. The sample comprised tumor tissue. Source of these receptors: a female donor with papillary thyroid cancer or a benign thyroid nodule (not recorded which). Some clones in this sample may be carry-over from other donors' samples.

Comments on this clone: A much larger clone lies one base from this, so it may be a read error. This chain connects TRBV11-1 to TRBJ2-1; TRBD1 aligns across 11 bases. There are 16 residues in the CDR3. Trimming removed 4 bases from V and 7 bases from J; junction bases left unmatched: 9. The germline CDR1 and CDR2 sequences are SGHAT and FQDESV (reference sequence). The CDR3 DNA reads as TGTGCCAGCAGCTCCCTTGTCGGGACAGGGGGAAATGAGCAGTTCTTC. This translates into CASSSLVGTGGNEQFF. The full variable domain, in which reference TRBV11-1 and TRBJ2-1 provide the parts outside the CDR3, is EAEVAQSPRYKITEKSQAVAFWCDPISGHATLYWYRQILGQGPELLVQFQDESVVDDSQLPKDRFSAERLKGVDSTLKIQPAELGDSAMYLCASSSLVGTGGNEQFFGPGTRLTVL.

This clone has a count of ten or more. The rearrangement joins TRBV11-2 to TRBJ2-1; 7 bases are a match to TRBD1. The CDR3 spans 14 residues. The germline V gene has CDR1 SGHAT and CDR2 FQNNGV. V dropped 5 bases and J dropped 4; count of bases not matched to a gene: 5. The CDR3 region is CASSRGQNYNEQFF. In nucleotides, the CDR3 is TGTGCCAGCAGCCGGGGACAGAATTACAATGAGCAGTTCTTC.

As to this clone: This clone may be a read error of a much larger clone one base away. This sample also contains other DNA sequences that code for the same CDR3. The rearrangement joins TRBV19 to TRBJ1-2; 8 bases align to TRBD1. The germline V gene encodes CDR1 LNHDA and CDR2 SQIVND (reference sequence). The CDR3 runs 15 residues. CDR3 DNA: TGCGCCAGTAGTCTCAGACAGGGGAACAACTATGGCTACACCTTC. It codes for CASSLRQGNNYGYTF.

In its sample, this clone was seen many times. This chain's CDR3 is CASRGLAGYNEQFF. In DNA form, the CDR3 reads TGTGCCAGTAGGGGACTAGCGGGATACAATGAGCAGTTCTTC. The rearrangement links TRBV19 to TRBJ2-1, with TRBD2 matching over 13 bases. V shed 6 bases, J shed 4 bases, and the junction held 0 bases outside the gene matches. The CDR3 has 14 amino acids. Germline V gene sequence: CDR1 LNHDA, CDR2 SQIVND (reference sequence).

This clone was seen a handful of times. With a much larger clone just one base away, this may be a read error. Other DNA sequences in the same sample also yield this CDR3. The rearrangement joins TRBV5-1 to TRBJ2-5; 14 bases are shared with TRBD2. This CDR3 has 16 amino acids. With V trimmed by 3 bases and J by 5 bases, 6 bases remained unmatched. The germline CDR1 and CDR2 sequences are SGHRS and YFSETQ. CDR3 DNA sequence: TGCGCCAGCAGCTGGGGCGGGACTAGCGGGAGTGAGACCCAGTACTTC. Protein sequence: CASSWGGTSGSETQYF. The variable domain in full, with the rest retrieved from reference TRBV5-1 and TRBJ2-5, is KAGVTQTPRYLIKTRGQQVTLSCSPISGHRSVSWYQQTPGQGLQFLFEYFSETQRNKGNFPGRFSGRQFSNSRSEMNVSTLELGDSALYLCASSWGGTSGSETQYFGPGTRLLVL.

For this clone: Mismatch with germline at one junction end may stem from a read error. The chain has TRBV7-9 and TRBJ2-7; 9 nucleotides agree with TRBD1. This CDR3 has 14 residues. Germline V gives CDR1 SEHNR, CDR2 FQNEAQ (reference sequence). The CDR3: CASSSGTGQSEHYF. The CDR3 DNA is TGTGCCAGCAGCTCCGGGACAGGGCAGTCCGAGCATTATTTC.

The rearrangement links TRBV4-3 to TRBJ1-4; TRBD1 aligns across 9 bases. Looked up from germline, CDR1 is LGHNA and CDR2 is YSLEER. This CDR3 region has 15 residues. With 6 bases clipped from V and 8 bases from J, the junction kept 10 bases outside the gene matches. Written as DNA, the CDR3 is TGCGCCAGCAGGACCTCCGGGACAGGGAGCGAAAAACTGTTTTTT. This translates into CASRTSGTGSEKLFF.

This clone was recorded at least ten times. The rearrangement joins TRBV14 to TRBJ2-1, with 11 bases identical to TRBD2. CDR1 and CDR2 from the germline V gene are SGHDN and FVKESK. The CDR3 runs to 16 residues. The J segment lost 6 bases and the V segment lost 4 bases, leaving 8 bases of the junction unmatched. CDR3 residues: CASSPRLAGTANEQFF. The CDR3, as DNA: TGTGCCAGCAGCCCCAGACTAGCGGGAACGGCCAATGAGCAGTTCTTC.

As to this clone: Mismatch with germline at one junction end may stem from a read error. The CDR3 DNA sequence: TGCAGTTCTAGTGACAGCTACGAGCAGTACTTC. Protein product: CSSSDSYEQYF. The J gene is TRBJ2-7, the V gene TRBV20-1, with D possibly TRBD1 on 5 matching bases. Germline V lookup: CDR1 DFQATT, CDR2 SNEGSKA (reference sequence). CDR3 length: 11 amino acids.

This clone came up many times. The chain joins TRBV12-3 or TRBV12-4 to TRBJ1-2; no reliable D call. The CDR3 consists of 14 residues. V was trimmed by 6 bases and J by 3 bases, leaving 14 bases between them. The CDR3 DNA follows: TGTGCCAGCAGCCCGAGTGTAATTGACTATGGCTACACCTTC. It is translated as CASSPSVIDYGYTF.

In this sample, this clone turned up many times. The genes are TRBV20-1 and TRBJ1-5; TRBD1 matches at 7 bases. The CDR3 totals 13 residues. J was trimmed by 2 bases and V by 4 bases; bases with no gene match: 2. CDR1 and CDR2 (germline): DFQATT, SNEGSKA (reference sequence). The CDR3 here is CSATTGGNQPQHF. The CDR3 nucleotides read TGCAGTGCTACTACAGGGGGCAATCAGCCCCAGCATTTT.

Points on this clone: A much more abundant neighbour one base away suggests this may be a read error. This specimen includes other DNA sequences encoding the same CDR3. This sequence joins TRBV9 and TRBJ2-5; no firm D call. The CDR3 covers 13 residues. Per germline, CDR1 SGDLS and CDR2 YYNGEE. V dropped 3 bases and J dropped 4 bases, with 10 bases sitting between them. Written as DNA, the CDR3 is TGTGCCAGCAGCGCGGGTGGCTCAGAGACCCAGTACTTC. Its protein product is CASSAGGSETQYF.

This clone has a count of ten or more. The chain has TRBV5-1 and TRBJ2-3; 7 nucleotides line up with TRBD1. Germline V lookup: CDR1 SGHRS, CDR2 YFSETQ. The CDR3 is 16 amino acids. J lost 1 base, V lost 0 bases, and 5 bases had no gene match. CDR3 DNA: TGCGCCAGCAGCTTGGGAGGTAGGGGGCGCACAGATACGCAGTATTTT. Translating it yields CASSLGGRGRTDTQYF. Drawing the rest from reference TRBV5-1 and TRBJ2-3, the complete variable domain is KAGVTQTPRYLIKTRGQQVTLSCSPISGHRSVSWYQQTPGQGLQFLFEYFSETQRNKGNFPGRFSGRQFSNSRSEMNVSTLELGDSALYLCASSLGGRGRTDTQYFGPGTRLTVL.

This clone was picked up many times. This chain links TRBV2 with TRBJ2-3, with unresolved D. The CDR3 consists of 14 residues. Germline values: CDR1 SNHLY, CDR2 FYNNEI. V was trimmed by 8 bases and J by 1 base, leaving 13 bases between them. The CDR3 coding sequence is TGTGCCAGCGGCGGATGGGGTCGCACAGATACGCAGTATTTT. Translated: CASGGWGRTDTQYF.

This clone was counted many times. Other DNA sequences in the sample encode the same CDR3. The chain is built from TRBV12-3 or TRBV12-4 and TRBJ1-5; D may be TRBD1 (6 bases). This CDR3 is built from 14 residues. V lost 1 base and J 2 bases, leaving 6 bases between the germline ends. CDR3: CASSLGQGNQPQHF. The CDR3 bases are TGTGCCAGCAGTTTAGGACAGGGCAATCAGCCCCAGCATTTT.

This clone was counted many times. CDR3 nucleotide sequence: TGCAGCGTTGAGGACTGGAACACCGGGGAGCTGTTTTTT. It translates to CSVEDWNTGELFF. The V gene is TRBV29-1, the J gene TRBJ2-2; the D gene is possibly TRBD2 (5 bases). The CDR3 has 13 residues. V was cut by 3 bases and J by 1 base, with 6 bases left in between. Per the germline V gene, CDR1 is SQVTM and CDR2 is ANQGSEA.

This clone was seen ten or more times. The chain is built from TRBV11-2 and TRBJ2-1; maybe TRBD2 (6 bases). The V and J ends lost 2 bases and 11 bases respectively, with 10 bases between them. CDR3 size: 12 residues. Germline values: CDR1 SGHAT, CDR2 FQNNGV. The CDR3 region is CASSLISGQQFF. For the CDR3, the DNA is TGTGCCAGCAGCTTAATTAGCGGACAGCAGTTCTTC.

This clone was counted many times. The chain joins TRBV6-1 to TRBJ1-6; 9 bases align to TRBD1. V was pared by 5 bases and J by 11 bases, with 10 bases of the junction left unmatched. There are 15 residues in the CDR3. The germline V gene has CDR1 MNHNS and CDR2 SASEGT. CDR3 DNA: TGTGCCAGCAGTTCGCAGGGGACAGGGTGGGCACCCCTCCACTTT. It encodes CASSSQGTGWAPLHF.

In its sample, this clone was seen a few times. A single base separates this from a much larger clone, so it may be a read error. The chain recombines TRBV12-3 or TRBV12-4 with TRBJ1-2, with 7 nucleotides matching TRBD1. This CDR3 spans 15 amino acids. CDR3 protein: CASGLTGDSPYGYTF. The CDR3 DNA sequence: TGTGCCAGCGGTTTAACAGGGGATAGTCCCTATGGCTACACCTTC.

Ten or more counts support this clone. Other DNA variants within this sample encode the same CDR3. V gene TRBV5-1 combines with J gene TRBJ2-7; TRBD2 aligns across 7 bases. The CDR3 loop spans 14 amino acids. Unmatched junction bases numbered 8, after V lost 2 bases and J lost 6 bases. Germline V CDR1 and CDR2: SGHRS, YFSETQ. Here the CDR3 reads CASSFQRDPSEQYF. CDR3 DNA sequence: TGCGCCAGCAGCTTCCAGCGGGATCCGAGCGAGCAGTACTTC.